One T cell receptor beta chain is described in this entry. These data belong to a study of blood T cell repertoires in COVID-19. On the study more broadly: Sites in the United States, Italy and Spain provided acute and convalescent COVID-19 samples.

Sequencing used immunoSEQ multiplex PCR; TCRdb keeps in-frame clones, though not all of them. The table has approximately 130,000 clones, approximately 84% seen once; the top ten hold around 18%. The CDR3 is 15 amino acids. The germline gives CDR1 SGHDT, CDR2 YYEEEE. V lost 0 bases and J lost 0, with 7 bases in between. The TCR was taken from a woman in her fifties or sixties who had recovered from COVID-19. This chain links TRBV5-6 with TRBJ2-1; TRBD2 might be the D (6 bases). The sequencing input was peripheral blood. CDR3 protein: CASSLVRDSYNEQFF. CDR3 DNA sequence: TGTGCCAGCAGCTTGGTGCGGGACTCCTACAATGAGCAGTTCTTC.